One sample yielded the 7 T cell receptor beta chains listed below, sequenced in a study of cytomegalovirus exposure and HLA in healthy donors. Primers for the PCR totalled 60 Vbeta and 13 Jbeta. Produced via immunoSEQ multiplex PCR; TCRdb's table is partial and in-frame only. This repertoire shows some 57,000 clones, 89% found once; its top ten account for about 1.6%. Sequenced material: PBMCs. Receptors originate from a man aged 25 to 40 in good health and CMV-seropositive.

This sequence joins TRBV4-2 and TRBJ1-2, with D unclear. V lost 3 bases to trimming and J lost 3 bases, with 11 bases between them. The germline V gene encodes CDR1 LGHNA and CDR2 YNFKEQ. The CDR3 has 14 residues. For the CDR3, the DNA is TGTGCCAGCAGCCACCTCGGAGCTTACTATGGCTACACCTTC. Protein: CASSHLGAYYGYTF.

J is TRBJ2-7 and V is TRBV5-6; TRBD2 aligns across 12 bases. The germline V gene encodes CDR1 SGHDT and CDR2 YYEEEE. The CDR3 sequence is 16 residues long. V was pared by 0 bases and J by 2 bases, with 3 bases of the junction left unmatched. The CDR3 DNA reads as TGTGCCAGCAGCTTGGCCACTAGCGGGAGGCCCTACGAGCAGTACTTC. This codes for CASSLATSGRPYEQYF.

As DNA, the CDR3 is TGCGCCAGCAGTCAAACCGGGGAGGGGTATCATGGCTACACCTTC. It encodes CASSQTGEGYHGYTF. This rearrangement joins TRBV23-1 to TRBJ1-2; possible D gene TRBD1, 5 bases. TRBV23-1 is sorted into the ORF group, with uncertain function. Trimming cost V 2 bases and J 6 bases, with 16 bases left between them. The CDR3 has 15 residues.

V and J are TRBV6-5 and TRBJ2-1, with 9 nucleotides matching TRBD1. The CDR3 is 14 residues long. From germline, CDR1 is MNHEY and CDR2 SVGAGI. The V and J ends lost 5 bases and 4 bases, in that order; junction bases with no gene match: 3. CDR3 in amino acids: CASSTGQGYNEQFF. The CDR3, as DNA: TGTGCCAGCAGTACGGGACAGGGTTACAATGAGCAGTTCTTC.

This clone occurred a few times. The rearrangement joins TRBV10-3 to TRBJ1-1; the D gene is possibly TRBD1 (6 bases). The CDR3 contains 13 residues. CDR1 and CDR2 from the germline V gene are ENHRY and SYGVKD. V lost 4 bases, J lost 2 bases, and 8 bases lay in between. In DNA form, the CDR3 reads TGTGCCATCAGTGCAGGGGCAAACACTGAAGCTTTCTTT. Translating gives CAISAGANTEAFF.

The chain couples TRBV27 to TRBJ2-2; 14 bases fit TRBD2. CDR3 size: 17 residues. Per the germline V gene, CDR1 is MNHEY and CDR2 is SMNVEV (reference sequence). The trim removed 5 bases at V and 6 bases at J, leaving 8 bases unmatched. CDR3 bases: TGTGCCAGCAGTCTACCGACTAGCGGGAGGGCCTCCGGGGAGCTGTTTTTT. It codes for CASSLPTSGRASGELFF.

The rearrangement uses TRBV27 and TRBJ2-1; the match to TRBD2 covers 7 bases. Germline CDR1 reads MNHEY; CDR2 reads SMNVEV (reference sequence). CDR3 length: 14 amino acids. V lost 2 bases and J lost 8; bases outside the gene matches: 6. In DNA form, the CDR3 reads TGTGCCAGCAGTTTAGGGGCTAGCGGATATGAGCAGTTCTTC. Residues: CASSLGASGYEQFF.